The 9 T cell receptor beta chains reported below all come from one sample, sequenced in a study of CD8 T cells in Susac syndrome. RNA amounts of about 0.45 to 1 ug underwent reverse transcription with random hexamers. MiXCR, run by TCRdb on the immunoSEQ multiplex PCR reads, gives a single entry per CDR3 protein. Here the sample spans nearly 70,000 distinct CDR3 sequences, approximately 95% being singletons. The sequenced sample consisted of CD8+ T cells from PBMCs. The receptors derive from a human donor in good health.

The rearrangement uses TRBV28 and TRBJ1-2, with D perhaps matching TRBD1 (5 bases). CDR3 length equals 12 residues. Germline V gene lookup returns CDR1 MDHEN and CDR2 SYDVKM. V was cut by 10 bases and J by 3 bases, with 12 bases left in between. The DNA of the CDR3 is TGTGCCAATGGGGGGGATGACTATGGCTACACCTTC. Its translation: CANGGDDYGYTF.

The chain links TRBV6-5 to TRBJ2-7, with D tentatively TRBD2 (6 bases). CDR1 is MNHEY, CDR2 SVGAGI, per germline. This CDR3 is built from 17 residues. The V and J ends lost 1 base and 4 bases respectively, with 20 bases between them. The CDR3 region is CASSYLVGSGVGYEQYV. CDR3 sequence (DNA): TGTGCCAGCAGTTACTTGGTCGGGTCGGGGGTCGGGTACGAGCAGTACGTC.

The V gene is TRBV15, the J gene TRBJ2-5, with D possibly being TRBD2 (5 bases). The germline gives CDR1 LNHNV, CDR2 YYDKDF (reference sequence). The CDR3 is 15 residues long. The ends were cut back, 0 bases at V and 5 bases at J, with 13 bases in the middle. The CDR3 loop is CATSREDLAAETQYF. The CDR3 DNA is TGTGCCACCAGCAGAGAAGATCTAGCCGCGGAGACCCAGTACTTC.

This chain links TRBV30 with TRBJ2-4, with 8 bases that match TRBD1. CDR3 length: 18 residues. V shed 0 bases, J shed 1 base, and the junction held 11 bases outside the gene matches. Germline V gene data show CDR1 as GTSNPN and CDR2 as SVGIG (reference sequence). CDR3: CAWSVGTGRRGAKNIQYF. CDR3 nucleotides: TGTGCCTGGAGTGTAGGGACAGGCCGTAGAGGGGCCAAAAACATTCAGTACTTC.

This clonotype was detected only once. The chain uses TRBV10-3 and TRBJ2-7; possibly TRBD2 for D (6 bases). The CDR3 extends over 14 amino acids. Germline lookup yields CDR1 ENHRY and CDR2 SYGVKD. Between the trimmed V and J ends, which lost 6 bases and 2 bases, there was a span of 14 bases. CDR3 nucleotide sequence: TGTGCCATCAGCGAAGCGGGTGCCGCCTACGAGCAGTACTTC. It specifies CAISEAGAAYEQYF.

This chain joins TRBV5-1 and TRBJ1-1; weak D call: TRBD1 (6 bases). Germline V gene data show CDR1 as SGHRS and CDR2 as YFSETQ. This CDR3 has 14 residues. Trimming stripped 4 bases from V and 0 bases from J, with 10 bases between. For the CDR3, the DNA is TGCGCCAGCAGCGTAGGACAGATGAACACTGAAGCTTTCTTT. Translating gives CASSVGQMNTEAFF.

This clonotype was observed a few times. The chain couples TRBV20-1 to TRBJ1-3, with a weak D call TRBD1 (5 bases). Trimming cost V 0 bases and J 1 base, with 10 bases left between them. CDR3 length: 15 amino acids. From germline, CDR1 is DFQATT and CDR2 SNEGSKA (reference sequence). The DNA for the CDR3 is TGCAGTGCTAGAGATCCCGACAGTTCTGGAAACACCATATATTTT. As protein: CSARDPDSSGNTIYF.

This rearrangement joins TRBV4-1 to TRBJ2-7; D may be TRBD1 or TRBD2 (6 bases each). Looked up from germline, CDR1 is MGHRA and CDR2 is YSYEKL. The CDR3 covers 17 residues. The V end lost 2 bases, the J end lost 2 bases, and 19 bases lay between the germline ends. The CDR3 loop is CASSQTRAGGATYEQYF. CDR3 nucleotides: TGCGCCAGCAGCCAAACTAGGGCCGGGGGCGCTACCTACGAGCAGTACTTC.

This chain connects TRBV4-1 to TRBJ2-5, with D maybe TRBD2 (5 bases). CDR1 is MGHRA, CDR2 YSYEKL, per germline. V lost 3 bases and J 5 bases, leaving 10 bases between the germline ends. The CDR3 totals 13 residues. CDR3 bases: TGCGCCAGCAGCCACCGGGGAAGTGAGACCCAGTACTTC. It is translated as CASSHRGSETQYF.